This T cell receptor beta chain was identified in a study of tumor-infiltrating lymphocytes in primary liver carcinoma. The template, 500 ng total RNA, yielded TCR beta cDNA made with a constant-region primer. Generation of the TCR beta libraries relied on three nested multiplex PCR rounds using slightly modified ARM-PCR. With TRBV1-TRBV30 forward primers and a C-beta reverse primer, the first two PCR rounds were run for approximately 10 cycles each. TCRdb ran MiXCR on the multiplex PCR reads and lists one entry per CDR3 protein. The sample holds 150,000 to 200,000 distinct CDR3 sequences, over 45% seen once. Out of unsorted whole blood came the blood RNA, and germline DNA was extracted as well. The junction had 4 bases not matched to a gene; V was cut back by 4 bases and J by 2 bases. This CDR3 contains 16 residues. Germline V CDR1 and CDR2: SGHRS, YFSETQ. Study-wide points: Compared with tumor region pairs, tumor-adjacent and tumor-blood pairs overlapped less.

This clonotype was found a few times. The antigen remains undetermined. The sample was peripheral blood. This clonotype originated in a man aged 40-49 years with primary liver carcinoma and hepatitis B virus infection. This sequence joins TRBV5-1 and TRBJ2-6; 9 bases align to TRBD1. The DNA for the CDR3 is TGCGCCAGCAGCGTAGGGACAGGGACTGGGGCCAACGTCCTGACTTTC. This encodes CASSVGTGTGANVLTF.